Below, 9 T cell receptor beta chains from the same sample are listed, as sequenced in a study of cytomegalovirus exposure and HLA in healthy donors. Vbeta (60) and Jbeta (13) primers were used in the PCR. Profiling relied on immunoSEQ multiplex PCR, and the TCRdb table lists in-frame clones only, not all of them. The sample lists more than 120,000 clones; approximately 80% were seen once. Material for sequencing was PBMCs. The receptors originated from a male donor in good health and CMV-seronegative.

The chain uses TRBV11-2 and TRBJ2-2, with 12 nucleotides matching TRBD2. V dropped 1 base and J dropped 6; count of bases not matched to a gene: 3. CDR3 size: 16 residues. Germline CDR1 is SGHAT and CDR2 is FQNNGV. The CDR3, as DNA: TGTGCCAGCAGCTTAGGCCTAGCGGGGGGGGCCGGGGAGCTGTTTTTT. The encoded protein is CASSLGLAGGAGELFF.

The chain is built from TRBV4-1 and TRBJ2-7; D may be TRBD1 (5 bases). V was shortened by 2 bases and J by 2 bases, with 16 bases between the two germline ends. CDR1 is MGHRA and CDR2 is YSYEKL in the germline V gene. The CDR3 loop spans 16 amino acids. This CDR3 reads CASSQPARGLAYEQYF. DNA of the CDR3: TGCGCCAGCAGCCAACCAGCAAGGGGCCTGGCCTACGAGCAGTACTTC.

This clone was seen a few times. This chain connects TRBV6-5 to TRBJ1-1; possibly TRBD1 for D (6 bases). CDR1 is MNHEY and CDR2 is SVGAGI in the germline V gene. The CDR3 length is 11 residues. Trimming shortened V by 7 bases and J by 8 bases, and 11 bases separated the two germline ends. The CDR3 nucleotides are TGTGCCAGCAAACAGGGTGAAGAAGCTTTCTTT. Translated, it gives CASKQGEEAFF.

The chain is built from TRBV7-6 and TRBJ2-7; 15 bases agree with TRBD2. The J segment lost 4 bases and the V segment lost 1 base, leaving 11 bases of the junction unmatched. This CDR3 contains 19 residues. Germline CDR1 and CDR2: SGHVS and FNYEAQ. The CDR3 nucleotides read TGTGCCAGCAGCTTAGTCGGTGGGGGACTAGCGGGAGGCGGTTACGAGCAGTACTTC. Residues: CASSLVGGGLAGGGYEQYF.

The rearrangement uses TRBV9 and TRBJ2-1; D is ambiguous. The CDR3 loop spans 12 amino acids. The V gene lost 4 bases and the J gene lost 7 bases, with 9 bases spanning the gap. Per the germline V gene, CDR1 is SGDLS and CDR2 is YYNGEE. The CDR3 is CASSPNQNEQFF. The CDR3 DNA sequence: TGTGCCAGCAGCCCGAACCAGAATGAGCAGTTCTTC.

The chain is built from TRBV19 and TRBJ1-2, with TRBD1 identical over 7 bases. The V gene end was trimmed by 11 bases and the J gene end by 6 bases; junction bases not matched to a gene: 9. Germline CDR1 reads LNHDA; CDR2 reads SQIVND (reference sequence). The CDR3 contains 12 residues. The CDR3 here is CAPRETGNGYTF. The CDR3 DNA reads TGTGCCCCAAGGGAGACAGGGAATGGCTACACCTTC.

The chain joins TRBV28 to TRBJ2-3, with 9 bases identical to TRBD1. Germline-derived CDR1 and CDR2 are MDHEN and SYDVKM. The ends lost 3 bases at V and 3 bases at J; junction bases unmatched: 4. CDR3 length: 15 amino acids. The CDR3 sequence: CASSFLGQGTDTQYF. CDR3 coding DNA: TGTGCCAGCAGTTTCCTGGGACAGGGAACAGATACGCAGTATTTT.

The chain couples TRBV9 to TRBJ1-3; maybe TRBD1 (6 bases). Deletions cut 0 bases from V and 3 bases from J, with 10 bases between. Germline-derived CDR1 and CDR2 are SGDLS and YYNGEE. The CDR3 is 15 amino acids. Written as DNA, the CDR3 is TGTGCCAGCAGCGTAGGGTCAGGGGATGGAAACACCATATATTTT. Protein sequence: CASSVGSGDGNTIYF.

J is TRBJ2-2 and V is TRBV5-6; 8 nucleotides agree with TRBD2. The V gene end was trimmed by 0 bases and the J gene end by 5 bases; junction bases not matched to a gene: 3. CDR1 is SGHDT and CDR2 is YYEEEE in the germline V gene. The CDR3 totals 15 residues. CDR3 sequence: CASSLVGGGTGELFF. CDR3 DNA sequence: TGTGCCAGCAGCTTGGTCGGGGGGGGAACCGGGGAGCTGTTTTTT.